This TCR beta chain derives from a study of cytomegalovirus exposure and HLA in healthy donors. The data were produced by immunoSEQ multiplex PCR, yet TCRdb's version contains in-frame clones alone and is incomplete. Of 130,000 or so clones detected, 90% appear once; the ten largest clones hold 5.5% to 7%. Germline CDR1 is SQVTM and CDR2 is ANQGSEA. The CDR3 sequence is 17 residues long. V shed 5 bases and J 0 bases; nucleotides not matched to a gene: 11. The V gene is TRBV29-1, the J gene TRBJ2-1; 9 positions agree with TRBD2. The specimen sequenced was PBMCs. This sequence was found in a woman aged 25 to 39 in good health and CMV-seropositive. Written as DNA, the CDR3 is TGCAGCGTTCCGCCTCGCGGGGGGGGGAGCTCCTACAATGAGCAGTTCTTC. It specifies CSVPPRGGGSSYNEQFF.